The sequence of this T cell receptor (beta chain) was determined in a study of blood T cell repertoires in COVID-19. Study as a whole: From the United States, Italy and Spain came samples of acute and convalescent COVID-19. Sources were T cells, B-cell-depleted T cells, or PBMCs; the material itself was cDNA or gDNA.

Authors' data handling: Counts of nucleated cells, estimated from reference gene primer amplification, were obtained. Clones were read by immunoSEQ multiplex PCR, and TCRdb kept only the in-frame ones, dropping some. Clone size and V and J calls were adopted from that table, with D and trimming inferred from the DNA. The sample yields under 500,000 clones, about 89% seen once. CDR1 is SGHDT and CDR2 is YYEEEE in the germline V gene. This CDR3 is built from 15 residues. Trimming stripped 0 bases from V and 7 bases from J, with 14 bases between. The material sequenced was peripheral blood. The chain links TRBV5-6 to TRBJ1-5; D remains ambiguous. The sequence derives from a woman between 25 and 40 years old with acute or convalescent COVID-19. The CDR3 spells CASSLGMGARQPQHF. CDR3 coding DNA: TGTGCCAGCAGCTTGGGGATGGGAGCAAGGCAGCCCCAGCATTTT.